This is a list of T cell receptor beta chains from one sample in a study of T cell repertoires in ileal Crohn's disease. Libraries were prepared by immunoSEQ multiplex PCR; TCRdb keeps only in-frame clonotypes and omits some of them. The top ten hold roughly 3.5% of the sample, which has 15,000 to 20,000 clones, roughly 91% seen once. Sequenced input: ileal tissue. The receptors originated from an adult with Crohn's disease. The CDR3 runs from the conserved cysteine through the conserved F or W. D genes are given only for firm matches. Some rows have no size entry. The others give once, few or many, or a class for an expanded clone.

size | D | J | V | CDR3 | DNA
. | TRBD1 | TRBJ1-1 | TRBV7-9 | CASSLRTGNTEAFF | TGTGCCAGCAGCTTAAGGACAGGTAACACTGAAGCTTTCTTT
. | TRBD1 | TRBJ1-1 | TRBV6-4 | CASSASGGSEAFF | TGTGCCAGCAGTGCTTCAGGGGGATCTGAAGCTTTCTTT
. | . | TRBJ1-1 | TRBV2 | CASSEGGDTEAFF | TGTGCCAGCAGTGAAGGGGGGGACACTGAAGCTTTCTTT
. | TRBD1 | TRBJ1-5 | TRBV9 | CASSEAGQGFKQPQHF | TGTGCCAGCAGCGAGGCGGGACAGGGGTTCAAGCAGCCCCAGCATTTT
. | . | TRBJ1-6 | TRBV7-9 | CASSLAWGPSVHLHF | TGTGCCAGCAGCTTAGCCTGGGGGCCCTCGGTTCACCTCCACTTT
. | . | TRBJ2-2 | TRBV27 | CASRESQGSTGELFF | TGTGCCAGCAGAGAATCACAGGGTAGTACCGGGGAGCTGTTTTTT
. | . | TRBJ2-5 | TRBV7-2 | CASSLDARSETQYF | TGTGCCAGCAGCTTAGACGCCAGATCAGAGACCCAGTACTTC
once | TRBD1 | TRBJ1-1 | TRBV7-3 | CASRLGQGSTEAFF | TGTGCCAGCAGGTTGGGACAGGGGAGCACTGAAGCTTTCTTT
. | TRBD2 | TRBJ2-2 | TRBV6-4 | CASSGLAGTGELFF | TGTGCCAGCAGCGGACTAGCGGGAACCGGGGAGCTGTTTTTT
. | . | TRBJ2-5 | TRBV21-1 | CASSKRKGLRGPVQETQYF | TGTGCCAGCAGCAAACGTAAGGGGCTGCGGGGGCCGGTTCAAGAGACCCAGTACTTC
once | . | TRBJ2-3 | TRBV25-1 | CASSGYRASEDTQYF | TGTGCCAGCAGTGGATACAGGGCCTCCGAAGATACGCAGTATTTT
. | . | TRBJ2-5 | TRBV30 | CASEGHHDRETQYF | TGTGCCTCCGAGGGACACCACGATAGGGAGACCCAGTACTTC
. | TRBD1 | TRBJ2-6 | TRBV27 | CASGGTGGSGANVLTF | TGTGCCAGCGGGGGGACAGGGGGCTCTGGGGCCAACGTCCTGACTTTC
. | TRBD2 | TRBJ2-1 | TRBV18 | CASSSSGTSPEQFF | TGTGCCAGCTCATCATCCGGGACTAGCCCTGAGCAGTTCTTC
. | TRBD1 | TRBJ2-3 | TRBV11-3 | CASSPGQGATDTQYF | TGTGCCAGCAGCCCAGGACAGGGAGCCACAGATACGCAGTATTTT
. | . | TRBJ1-1 | TRBV6-6 | CASRWGDDVNTEAFF | TGTGCCAGCCGGTGGGGGGATGATGTGAACACTGAAGCTTTCTTT
. | . | TRBJ1-5 | TRBV19 | CASSPTVNQPQHF | TGTGCCAGTAGTCCCACAGTCAATCAGCCCCAGCATTTT
. | . | TRBJ1-3 | TRBV4-3 | CASSQDRLSSGNTIYF | TGCGCCAGCAGCCAAGATCGTCTAAGCTCTGGAAACACCATATATTTT
. | TRBD2 | TRBJ2-5 | TRBV7-2 | CASSRGGEIQETQYF | TGTGCCAGCAGCCGTGGGGGGGAAATCCAAGAGACCCAGTACTTC
. | . | TRBJ2-1 | TRBV7-9 | CASSLSQGTNEQFF | TGTGCCAGCAGCTTATCCCAGGGGACCAATGAGCAGTTCTTC
. | TRBD1 | TRBJ2-7 | TRBV14 | CASSPRGQGPYEQYF | TGTGCCAGCAGCCCTCGGGGACAGGGTCCCTACGAGCAGTACTTC
. | TRBD1 | TRBJ2-7 | TRBV5-1 | CASSQSGTGTHEQYF | TGCGCCAGCAGCCAATCCGGGACAGGGACCCACGAGCAGTACTTC
. | . | TRBJ1-1 | TRBV27 | CASLSTFGSAAFF | TGTGCCAGCCTCTCTACGTTTGGGAGCGCCGCTTTCTTT
. | . | TRBJ2-2 | TRBV2 | CASSELRGINTGELFF | TGTGCCAGCAGTGAATTGAGGGGGATCAACACCGGGGAGCTGTTTTTT
once | . | TRBJ1-4 | TRBV9 | CASSFQASNEKLFF | TGTGCCAGCAGCTTTCAAGCGAGTAATGAAAAACTGTTTTTT
. | . | TRBJ2-7 | TRBV7-9 | CASSLRGPRDLTSSYEQYF | TGTGCCAGCAGCTTAAGGGGGCCCCGGGACTTAACATCCTCCTACGAGCAGTACTTC
. | . | TRBJ2-6 | TRBV19 | CASGLSGGANVLTF | TGTGCCAGCGGACTGTCGGGAGGGGCCAACGTCCTGACTTTC
. | TRBD2 | TRBJ2-7 | TRBV4-1 | CASSQGSGEAYEQYF | TGCGCCAGCAGCCAAGGGAGCGGGGAAGCCTACGAGCAGTACTTC
. | . | TRBJ2-2 | TRBV7-8 | CASSLASRGRSNTGELFF | TGTGCCAGCAGCTTAGCGAGTAGGGGTCGATCCAACACCGGGGAGCTGTTTTTT
. | . | TRBJ2-1 | TRBV11-3 | CASSRDSLRGNEQFF | TGTGCCAGCAGCCGGGACTCCTTAAGAGGCAATGAGCAGTTCTTC
. | . | TRBJ2-3 | TRBV7-2 | CASSGTITDTQYF | TGTGCCAGCAGCGGCACGATCACAGATACGCAGTATTTT
. | . | TRBJ2-2 | TRBV2 | CASSESLAPGELFF | TGTGCCAGCAGTGAATCGCTAGCACCGGGGGAGCTGTTTTTT
. | TRBD1 | TRBJ2-2 | TRBV11-3 | CASSLRGRVTGELFF | TGTGCCAGCAGCTTAAGGGGGCGCGTAACCGGGGAGCTGTTTTTT
. | TRBD1 | TRBJ2-2 | TRBV19 | CASAGTGYTGELFF | TGTGCCAGCGCCGGGACAGGGTACACCGGGGAGCTGTTTTTT
. | . | TRBJ1-1 | TRBV27 | CASSLGPGTEAFF | TGTGCCAGCAGTTTAGGGCCAGGTACTGAAGCTTTCTTT
. | . | TRBJ1-3 | TRBV18 | CASLAVPSGNTIYF | TGTGCCAGCCTCGCAGTACCCTCTGGAAACACCATATATTTT
few | TRBD1 | TRBJ1-6 | TRBV27 | CASSLTGYNSPLHF | TGTGCCAGCAGTTTGACAGGGTATAATTCACCCCTCCACTTT
. | . | TRBJ2-7 | TRBV23-1 | CASTPWSGQYF | TGCGCCAGCACCCCGTGGAGCGGGCAGTACTTC
. | TRBD1 | TRBJ1-5 | TRBV4-3 | CASSQNRGTNQPQHF | TGCGCCAGCAGCCAGAACAGGGGAACTAATCAGCCCCAGCATTTT
. | TRBD2 | TRBJ2-2 | TRBV7-8 | CASSLRPAGGANTGELFF | TGTGCCAGCAGCTTAAGACCAGCGGGGGGTGCGAACACCGGGGAGCTGTTTTTT
. | . | TRBJ1-1 | TRBV7-9 | CASSLRMRTRSVPEAFF | TGTGCCAGCAGCCTGAGAATGAGGACACGTTCAGTACCTGAAGCTTTCTTT
. | . | TRBJ2-3 | TRBV7-3 | CASSLAGGTDTQYF | TGTGCCAGCAGCTTAGCAGGGGGCACAGATACGCAGTATTTT
. | TRBD1 | TRBJ2-3 | TRBV13 | CASSLKYRGGTDTQYF | TGTGCCAGCAGCTTAAAGTACAGGGGTGGAACAGATACGCAGTATTTT
. | . | TRBJ2-3 | TRBV10-1 | CASSERGRVLTDTQYF | TGCGCCAGCAGTGAGCGTGGCAGGGTCCTCACAGATACGCAGTATTTT
. | TRBD1 | TRBJ2-1 | TRBV7-2 | CASSLLGQANNEQFF | TGTGCCAGCAGCTTATTAGGACAGGCCAACAATGAGCAGTTCTTC
once | . | TRBJ2-7 | TRBV6-5 | CASSYPGAAGAYEQYF | TGTGCCAGCAGTTACCCCGGAGCCGCAGGGGCCTACGAGCAGTACTTC
. | TRBD1 | TRBJ1-2 | TRBV2 | CASREGGRGRILGGYTF | TGTGCCAGCAGGGAAGGGGGCAGGGGACGGATTTTAGGGGGCTACACCTTC
. | TRBD2 | TRBJ2-2 | TRBV7-3 | CASSLTREGGRTGELFF | TGTGCCAGCAGCTTAACTCGGGAGGGGGGGCGCACCGGGGAGCTGTTTTTT
. | TRBD1 | TRBJ2-1 | TRBV6-5 | CASSTGASSYNEQFF | TGTGCCAGCAGTACAGGGGCAAGCTCCTACAATGAGCAGTTCTTC
once | . | TRBJ1-2 | TRBV5-1 | CASSMDSNYGYTF | TGCGCCAGCAGCATGGACAGTAACTATGGCTACACCTTC
. | TRBD1 | TRBJ2-4 | TRBV5-1 | CASSLGDREAKNIQYF | TGCGCCAGCAGCTTGGGGGACAGGGAAGCCAAAAACATTCAGTACTTC
once | . | TRBJ2-4 | TRBV12-5 | CATTPPRAKNIQYF | TGTGCTACTACCCCCCCTAGGGCCAAAAACATTCAGTACTTC
. | . | TRBJ2-5 | TRBV11-2 | CASSFFYGVGETQYF | TGTGCCAGCAGCTTTTTTTACGGAGTGGGAGAGACCCAGTACTTC
. | TRBD1 | TRBJ2-5 | TRBV19 | CASSWGTGTQETQYF | TGTGCCAGTAGCTGGGGGACAGGCACTCAAGAGACCCAGTACTTC
. | . | TRBJ1-2 | TRBV18 | CASSSTGERTKGYTF | TGTGCCAGCTCATCGACCGGTGAACGGACTAAGGGCTACACCTTC
. | . | TRBJ1-4 | TRBV9 | CASSVGGTPREKLFF | TGTGCCAGCAGCGTAGGGGGCACCCCAAGAGAAAAACTGTTTTTT
. | . | TRBJ1-3 | TRBV6-1 | CASSEGHSGNTIYF | TGTGCCAGCAGTGAAGGACACTCTGGAAACACCATATATTTT
. | TRBD1 | TRBJ2-2 | TRBV27 | CASSRDRAYTGELFF | TGTGCCAGCAGCCGGGACAGGGCTTACACCGGGGAGCTGTTTTTT
. | . | TRBJ1-2 | TRBV4-3 | CASSQDSTGRGGYTF | TGCGCCAGCAGCCAGGATTCGACAGGACGTGGTGGCTACACCTTC